This T cell receptor beta chain was observed in a study of cytomegalovirus exposure and HLA in healthy donors. Overall study results and limits: Some TCR beta chains (roughly 160 of them) were listed as cytomegalovirus-associated.

Sequenced by immunoSEQ multiplex PCR; TCRdb stores in-frame clones only, minus some. Among around 70,000 clones listed, roughly nine tenths were seen once. The CDR3 extends over 14 amino acids. Germline V gives CDR1 SQVTM, CDR2 ANQGSEA. J was trimmed by 2 bases and V by 5 bases; bases with no gene match: 7. Notes on this clone: Its antigen is not known.

The donors were members of the validation cohort, which comprised 100 to 150 subjects and was separate from the first cohort of around 700 subjects. V usage is TRBV29-1 and J usage is TRBJ2-7; 9 bases match TRBD2. The sequenced sample consisted of PBMCs. The clonotype comes from a man in his late teens or twenties in good health and CMV-seronegative. The CDR3: CSVSGLATTYEQYF. CDR3 in DNA: TGCAGCGTTTCCGGACTAGCGACTACCTACGAGCAGTACTTC.